Described below is a single T cell receptor (beta chain) sequence and its context. The method was immunoSEQ multiplex PCR; TCRdb's version includes in-frame clones alone and lacks a portion of them. Among over a thousand clones listed, about 85% were seen once. This record belongs to a study of T cell clonotyping in hematopoietic cell transplantation. This CDR3 has 14 amino acids. J was trimmed by 6 bases and V by 4 bases; bases with no gene match: 5. CDR1 is MGHDK and CDR2 is SYGVNS in the germline V gene. The clonotype originates from a female patient between 50 and 60 years old who had an allogeneic stem cell transplant from an unrelated donor, so T cells may come from the graft donor. Some clones in this sample may be carry-over from other donors' samples. This rearrangement joins TRBV25-1 to TRBJ2-5; 10 bases fit TRBD2. The material sequenced was peripheral blood mononuclear cells, taken 180 days after allogeneic stem cell transplant. This chain's CDR3 is CASSVAGGPQTQYF. The CDR3 DNA reads TGTGCCAGCAGTGTAGCGGGGGGCCCCCAGACCCAGTACTTC.